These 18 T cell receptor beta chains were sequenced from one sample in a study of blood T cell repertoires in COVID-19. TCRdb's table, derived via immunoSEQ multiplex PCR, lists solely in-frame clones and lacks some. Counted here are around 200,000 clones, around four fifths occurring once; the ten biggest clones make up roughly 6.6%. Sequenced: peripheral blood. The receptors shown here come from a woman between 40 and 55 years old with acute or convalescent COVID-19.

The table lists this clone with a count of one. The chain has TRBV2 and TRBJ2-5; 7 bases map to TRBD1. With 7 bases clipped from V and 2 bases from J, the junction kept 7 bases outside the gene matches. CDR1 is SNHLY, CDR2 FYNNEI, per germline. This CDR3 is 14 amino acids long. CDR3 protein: CASMSGGVQETQYF. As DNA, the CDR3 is TGTGCCAGCATGTCAGGGGGAGTTCAAGAGACCCAGTACTTC.

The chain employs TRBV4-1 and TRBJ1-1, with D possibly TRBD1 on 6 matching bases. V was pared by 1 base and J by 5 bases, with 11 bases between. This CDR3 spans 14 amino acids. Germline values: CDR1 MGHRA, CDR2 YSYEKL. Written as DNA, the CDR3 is TGCGCCAGCAGCCAAGTACAGGGTAAAACTGAAGCTTTCTTT. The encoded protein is CASSQVQGKTEAFF.

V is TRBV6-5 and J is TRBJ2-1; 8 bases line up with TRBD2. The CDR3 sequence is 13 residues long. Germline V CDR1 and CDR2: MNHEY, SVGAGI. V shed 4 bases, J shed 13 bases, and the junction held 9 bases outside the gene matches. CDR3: CASSSSGGSQQFF. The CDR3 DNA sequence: TGTGCCAGCAGTTCCAGCGGGGGATCCCAACAGTTCTTC.

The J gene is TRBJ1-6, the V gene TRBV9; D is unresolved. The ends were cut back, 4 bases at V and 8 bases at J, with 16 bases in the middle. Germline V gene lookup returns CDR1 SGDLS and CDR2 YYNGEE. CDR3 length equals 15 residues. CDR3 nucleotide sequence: TGTGCCAGCAGCCTGCTCGGGGATAAGGATTCACCCCTCCACTTT. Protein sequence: CASSLLGDKDSPLHF.

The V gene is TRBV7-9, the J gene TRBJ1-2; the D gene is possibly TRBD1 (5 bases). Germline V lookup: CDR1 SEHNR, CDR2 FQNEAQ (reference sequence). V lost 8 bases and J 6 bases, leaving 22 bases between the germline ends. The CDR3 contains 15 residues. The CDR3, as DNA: TGTGCCAGCTGGGGGGGGAAGGCTATCGAGGATGGCTACACCTTC. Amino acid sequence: CASWGGKAIEDGYTF.

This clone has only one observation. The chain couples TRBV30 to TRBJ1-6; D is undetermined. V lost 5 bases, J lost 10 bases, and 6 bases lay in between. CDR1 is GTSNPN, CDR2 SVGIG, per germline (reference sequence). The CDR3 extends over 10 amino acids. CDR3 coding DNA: TGTGCCTGGGGCCCATCACCCCTCCACTTT. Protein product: CAWGPSPLHF. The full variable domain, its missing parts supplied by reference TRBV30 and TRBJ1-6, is SQTIHQWPATLVQPVGSPLSLECTVEGTSNPNLYWYRQAAGRGLQLLFYSVGIGQISSEVPQNLSASRPQDRQFILSSKKLLLSDSGFYLCAWGPSPLHFGNGTRLTVT.

The CDR3 loop is CASSQDGGFDEQFF. The DNA for the CDR3 is TGTGCCAGCAGCCAAGATGGAGGGTTCGATGAGCAGTTCTTC. The V gene is TRBV3-1 (or the pseudogene TRBV3-2), the J gene TRBJ2-1, with TRBD2 as a possible D gene (6 bases). Per the germline V gene, CDR1 is LGHDT and CDR2 is YNNKEL (reference sequence). The CDR3 length is 14 residues. Trimming pared 0 bases from V and 8 bases from J, leaving 11 bases between.

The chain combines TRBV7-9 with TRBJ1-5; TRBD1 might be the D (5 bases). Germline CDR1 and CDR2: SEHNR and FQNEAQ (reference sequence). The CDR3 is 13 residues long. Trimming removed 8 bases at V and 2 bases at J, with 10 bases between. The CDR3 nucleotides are TGTGCCAGCCAGCAGGGTGGCAATCAGCCCCAGCATTTT. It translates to CASQQGGNQPQHF.

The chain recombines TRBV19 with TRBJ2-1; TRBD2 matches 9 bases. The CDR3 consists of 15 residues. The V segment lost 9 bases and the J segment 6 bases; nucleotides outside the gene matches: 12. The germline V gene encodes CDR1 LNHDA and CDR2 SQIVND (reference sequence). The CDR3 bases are TGTGCCAGGACTAGCGGTCCGACTCGGGGCAATGAGCAGTTCTTC. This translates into CARTSGPTRGNEQFF.

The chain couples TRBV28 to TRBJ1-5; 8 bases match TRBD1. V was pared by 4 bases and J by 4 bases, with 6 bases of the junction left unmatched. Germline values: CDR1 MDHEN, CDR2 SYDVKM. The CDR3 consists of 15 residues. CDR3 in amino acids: CASSSGQVRNQPQHF. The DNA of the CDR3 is TGTGCCAGCAGTTCGGGACAGGTGCGGAATCAGCCCCAGCATTTT.

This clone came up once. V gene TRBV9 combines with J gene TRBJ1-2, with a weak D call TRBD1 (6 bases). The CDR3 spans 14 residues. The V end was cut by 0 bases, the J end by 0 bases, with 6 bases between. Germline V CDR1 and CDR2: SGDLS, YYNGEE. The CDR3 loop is CASSVGTANYGYTF. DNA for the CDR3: TGTGCCAGCAGCGTAGGGACAGCTAACTATGGCTACACCTTC. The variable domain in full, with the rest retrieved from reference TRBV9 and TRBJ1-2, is DSGVTQTPKHLITATGQRVTLRCSPRSGDLSVYWYQQSLDQGLQFLIQYYNGEERAKGNILERFSAQQFPDLHSELNLSSLELGDSALYFCASSVGTANYGYTFGSGTRLTVV.

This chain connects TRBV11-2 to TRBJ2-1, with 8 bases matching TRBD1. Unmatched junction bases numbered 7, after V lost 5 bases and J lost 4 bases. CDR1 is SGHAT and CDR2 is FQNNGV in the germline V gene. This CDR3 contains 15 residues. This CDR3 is CASSLSRQGYNEQFF. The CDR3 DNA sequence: TGTGCCAGCAGCCTCTCCCGACAGGGGTACAATGAGCAGTTCTTC.

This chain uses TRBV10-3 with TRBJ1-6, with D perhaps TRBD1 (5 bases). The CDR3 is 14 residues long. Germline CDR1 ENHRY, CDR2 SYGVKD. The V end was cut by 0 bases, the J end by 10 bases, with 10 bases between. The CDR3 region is CAISESQGGSPLHF. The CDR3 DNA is TGTGCCATCAGTGAGTCGCAGGGAGGGTCACCCCTCCACTTT.

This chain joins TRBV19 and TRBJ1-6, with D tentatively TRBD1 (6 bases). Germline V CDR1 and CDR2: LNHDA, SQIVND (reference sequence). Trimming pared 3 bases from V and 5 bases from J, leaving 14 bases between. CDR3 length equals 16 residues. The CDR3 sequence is CASSIPSRQDNSPLHF. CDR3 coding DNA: TGTGCCAGTAGTATCCCCTCTCGACAGGATAATTCACCCCTCCACTTT.

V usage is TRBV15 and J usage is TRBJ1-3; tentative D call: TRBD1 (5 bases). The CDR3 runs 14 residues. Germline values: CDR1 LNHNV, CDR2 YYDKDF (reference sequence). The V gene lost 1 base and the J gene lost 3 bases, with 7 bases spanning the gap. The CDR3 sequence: CATSRAGDGNTIYF. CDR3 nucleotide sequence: TGTGCCACCAGCAGAGCGGGGGATGGAAACACCATATATTTT.

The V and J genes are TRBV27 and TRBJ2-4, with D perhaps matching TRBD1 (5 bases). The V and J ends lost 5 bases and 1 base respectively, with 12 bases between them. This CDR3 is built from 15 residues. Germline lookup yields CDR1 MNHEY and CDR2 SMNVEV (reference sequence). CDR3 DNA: TGTGCCAGCAGTCTACTGACAGCTGCCAAAAACATTCAGTACTTC. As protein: CASSLLTAAKNIQYF.

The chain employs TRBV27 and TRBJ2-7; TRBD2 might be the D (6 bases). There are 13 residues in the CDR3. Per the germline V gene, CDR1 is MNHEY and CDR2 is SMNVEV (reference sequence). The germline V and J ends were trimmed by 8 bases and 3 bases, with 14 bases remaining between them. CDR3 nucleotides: TGTGCCAGCGGGCCCGGGGGATTCTACGAGCAGTACTTC. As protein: CASGPGGFYEQYF.

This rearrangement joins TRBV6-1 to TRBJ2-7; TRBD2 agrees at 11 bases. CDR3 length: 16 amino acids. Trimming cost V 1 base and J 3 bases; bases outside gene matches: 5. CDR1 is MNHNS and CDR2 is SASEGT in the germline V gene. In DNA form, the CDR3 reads TGTGCCAGCAGTGAAGGAGCGGGGACTAGCGGCTACGAGCAGTACTTC. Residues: CASSEGAGTSGYEQYF.